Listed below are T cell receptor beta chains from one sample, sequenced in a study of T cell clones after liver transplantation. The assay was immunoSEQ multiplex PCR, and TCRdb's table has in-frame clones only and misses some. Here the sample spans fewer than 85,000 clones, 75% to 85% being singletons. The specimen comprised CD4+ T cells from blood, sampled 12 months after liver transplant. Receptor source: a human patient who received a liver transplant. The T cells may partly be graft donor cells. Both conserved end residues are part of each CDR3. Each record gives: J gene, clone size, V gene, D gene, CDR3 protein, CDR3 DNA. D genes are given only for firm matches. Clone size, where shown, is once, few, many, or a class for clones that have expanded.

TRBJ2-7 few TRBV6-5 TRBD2 CASSRTTSGLYEQYF TGTGCCAGCTCCCGTACGACTAGCGGGTTATACGAGCAGTACTTC
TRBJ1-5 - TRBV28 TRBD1 CAIQTDRPAEQPQHF TGTGCCATACAAACGGACAGGCCGGCGGAACAGCCCCAGCATTTT
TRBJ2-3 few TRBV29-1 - CSVGRTDTQYF TGCAGCGTGGGACGGACAGATACGCAGTATTTT
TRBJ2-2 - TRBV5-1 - CASSLGFLNTGELFF TGCGCCAGCAGCTTGGGGTTTCTGAACACCGGGGAGCTGTTTTTT
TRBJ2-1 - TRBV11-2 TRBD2 CASSPSLRGELIIF TGTGCCAGCAGCCCCAGTCTGCGGGGGGAGTTAATAATCTTC
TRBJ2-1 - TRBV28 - CATDPLGPGLSESYNEQFF TGTGCCACCGATCCCCTAGGTCCGGGCCTCTCCGAATCCTACAATGAGCAGTTCTTC
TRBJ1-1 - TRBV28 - CASSLGGSGEAFF TGTGCCAGCAGTTTAGGGGGCAGTGGCGAAGCTTTCTTT
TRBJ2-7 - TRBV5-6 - CASSPEGSYEQYF TGTGCCAGCAGCCCGGAGGGGTCCTACGAGCAGTACTTC
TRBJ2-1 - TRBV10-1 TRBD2 CASSTSGSKGGPHEQFF TGCGCCAGCAGTACTAGCGGGAGTAAAGGTGGTCCCCATGAGCAGTTCTTC
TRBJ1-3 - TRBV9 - CASSVEYKLYSGNTIYF TGTGCCAGCAGCGTGGAATACAAATTATACTCTGGAAACACCATATATTTT
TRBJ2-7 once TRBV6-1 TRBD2 CASSERRGLLAGGYYEQYF TGTGCCAGCAGTGAACGGAGGGGGCTTCTAGCGGGAGGATACTACGAGCAGTACTTC
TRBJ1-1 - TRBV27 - CASSSEQGEGDTEAFF TGTGCCAGCAGTTCCGAACAGGGTGAAGGGGACACTGAAGCTTTCTTT
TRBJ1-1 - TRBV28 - CASSLKISSRSRPRGEAFF TGTGCCAGCAGTTTAAAGATCTCATCGCGGTCCCGGCCCCGAGGTGAAGCTTTCTTT
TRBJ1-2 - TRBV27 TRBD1 CASSLYPPGTGSGGYTF TGTGCCAGCAGTTTATATCCCCCCGGGACAGGGTCGGGTGGCTACACCTTC